These 5 T cell receptor beta chains were sequenced from one sample in a study of cytomegalovirus exposure and HLA in healthy donors (dated by TCRdb to the late 2010s). Library creation used the immunoSEQ multiplex PCR assay. This immuneACCESS table, as held by TCRdb, lists in-frame sequences with V and J called but not all clones. Of the missing ones, under half trace to an unresolved V gene in checked studies; the others have no known cause. Present in this sample are about 360,000 clones, approximately 90% of which were seen just once. The ten largest clones represent roughly 0.75% of the sample. Material for sequencing was PBMCs. Receptors were obtained from a woman aged 18-29 years in good health and CMV-seronegative.

The sample holds one count of this clone. V is TRBV19 and J is TRBJ2-7; 7 bases map to TRBD2. The CDR3 has 14 amino acids. V dropped 3 bases and J dropped 5; count of bases not matched to a gene: 7. CDR1 is LNHDA, CDR2 SQIVND, per germline (reference sequence). The CDR3 DNA reads as TGTGCCAGTAGTATCGGCGGGGGTGTACACGAGCAGTACTTC. Its translation is CASSIGGGVHEQYF.

The chain is built from TRBV2 and TRBJ2-7, with 11 bases matching TRBD2. Germline CDR1 reads SNHLY; CDR2 reads FYNNEI. The CDR3 totals 16 residues. Trimming took 6 bases from V and 7 from J; bases not matched to a gene: 14. This CDR3 reads CASRPSGTSGEREQYF. The CDR3 coding sequence is TGTGCCAGCAGACCCTCCGGGACTAGCGGTGAGCGGGAGCAGTACTTC.

The chain couples TRBV2 to TRBJ2-5, with D perhaps TRBD1 (6 bases). The V gene's germline CDR1 is SNHLY and CDR2 FYNNEI. The CDR3 runs 15 residues. Trimming pared 3 bases from V and 5 bases from J, leaving 16 bases between. This CDR3 reads CASSDFLRGEETQYF. CDR3 sequence (DNA): TGTGCCAGCAGTGATTTTCTCAGGGGCGAGGAGACCCAGTACTTC.

This clone appeared once. V usage is TRBV15 and J usage is TRBJ2-3; D is possibly TRBD1 (6 bases). The V end lost 7 bases, the J end lost 2 bases, and 19 bases lay between the germline ends. Germline CDR1 reads LNHNV; CDR2 reads YYDKDF (reference sequence). This CDR3 contains 16 residues. The CDR3 nucleotides read TGTGCCACCATGAGGGGGTGGGTCTCTGACACAGATACGCAGTATTTT. This gives the protein CATMRGWVSDTDTQYF.

V is TRBV4-1 and J is TRBJ1-5, with D perhaps matching TRBD1 (5 bases). There are 18 residues in the CDR3. Germline assignment: CDR1 MGHRA and CDR2 YSYEKL. Trimming removed 2 bases at V and 1 base at J, with 18 bases between. The CDR3: CASSQKGFQGRSNQPQHF. The CDR3 nucleotides are TGCGCCAGCAGCCAAAAGGGTTTTCAGGGAAGGAGCAATCAGCCCCAGCATTTT.